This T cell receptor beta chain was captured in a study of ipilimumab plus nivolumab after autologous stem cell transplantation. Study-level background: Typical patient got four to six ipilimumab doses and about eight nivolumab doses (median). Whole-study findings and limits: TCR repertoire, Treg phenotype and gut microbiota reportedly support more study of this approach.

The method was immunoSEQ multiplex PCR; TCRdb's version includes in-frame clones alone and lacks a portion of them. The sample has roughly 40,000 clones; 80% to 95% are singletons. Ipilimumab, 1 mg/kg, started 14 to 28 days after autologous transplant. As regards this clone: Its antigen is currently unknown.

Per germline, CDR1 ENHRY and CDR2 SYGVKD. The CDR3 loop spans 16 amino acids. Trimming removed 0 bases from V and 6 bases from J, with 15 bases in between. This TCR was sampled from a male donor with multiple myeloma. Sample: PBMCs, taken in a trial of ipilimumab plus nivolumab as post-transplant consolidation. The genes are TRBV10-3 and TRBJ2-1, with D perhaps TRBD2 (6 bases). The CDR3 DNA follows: TGTGCCATCAGTGAGTCGGTCGGGGGAGCCGTCAATGAGCAGTTCTTC. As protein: CAISESVGGAVNEQFF.